The clone carrying this T cell receptor (beta chain) was seen a handful of times. The data were obtained in a study of CD8 T cells in ankylosing spondylitis. TCRdb ran MiXCR on the 5' RACE reads and lists one entry per CDR3 protein. The table has some 180,000 distinct CDR3 sequences, around a sixth seen once. Sequenced material: blood, either unsorted or a sorted T cell fraction (not recorded which). The TCR originated in a male donor aged 10 to 35 with ankylosing spondylitis or in good health (not recorded which).

This chain's CDR3 is CASSWDQPDTQYF. The CDR3 nucleotides read TGTGCCAGCAGTTGGGACCAGCCAGATACGCAGTATTTT. V is TRBV7-2 and J is TRBJ2-3; D is tentatively TRBD1 or TRBD2 (5 bases each). This CDR3 spans 13 amino acids. The germline V gene has CDR1 SGHTA and CDR2 FQGNSA. Trimming shortened V by 6 bases and J by 4 bases, and 11 bases separated the two germline ends.